The sequence of this T cell receptor beta chain was determined in a study of CD8 T cells in ankylosing spondylitis. The CDR3 consists of 18 residues. The V gene end was trimmed by 4 bases and the J gene end by 0 bases; junction bases not matched to a gene: 11. CDR1 SGHRS and CDR2 YFSETQ come from the germline V gene. Study outcomes and limitations: Ankylosing spondylitis blood appeared to carry a characteristic TCR beta motif of several highly homologous variants.

Of note for this clonotype: Antigen: not known.

Making the TCR beta libraries involved quantitative 5'-RACE with molecular barcodes. TCRdb called the 5' RACE reads again in MiXCR, with one record for every CDR3 protein. The table has roughly 700,000 distinct CDR3 sequences, around 17% seen once. The sample comprised blood, either unsorted or a sorted T cell fraction (not recorded which). This chain links TRBV5-1 with TRBJ2-7; 12 bases align to TRBD2. This receptor was identified in a male donor with ankylosing spondylitis. The CDR3 coding sequence is TGCGCCAGCAGCCTCCAAAGGGGGACTAGCGGGTTCTCCTACGAGCAGTACTTC. Translated: CASSLQRGTSGFSYEQYF.